This paragraph reports one T cell receptor (beta chain). Its antigen is as yet unknown. Libraries were prepared by immunoSEQ multiplex PCR; TCRdb keeps only in-frame clonotypes and omits some of them. The data hold 130,000 or so clones, with 90% observed a single time. The record originates from a study of T cell responses to AZD1222 COVID-19 vaccine. Study-wide results and caveats: Along spike, vaccine-associated CD4 TCRs were found throughout, with dominance at 160-218 and 743-854. Baseline seropositivity occurred in only a handful of AZD1222 recipients. Sampled repertoires all dated from after the peak T cell response. Clonal diversity was possibly underestimated; the donors were predominantly white British and more often female.

This sequence originates from an adult who received the MenACWY meningococcal vaccine as a control. Sequenced here: peripheral blood, sampled 28 days after the second dose of the MenACWY control vaccine.

CDR3 nucleotides: TGTGCCAGCAGCCCGACAGGAGAGTACCAAGAGACCCAGTACTTC. Protein sequence: CASSPTGEYQETQYF. J is TRBJ2-5 and V is TRBV7-3; possible D gene TRBD1, 6 bases. Germline V gene data show CDR1 as SGHTA and CDR2 as FQGTGA. The CDR3 length is 15 residues. V lost 5 bases to trimming and J lost 0 bases, with 13 bases between them.